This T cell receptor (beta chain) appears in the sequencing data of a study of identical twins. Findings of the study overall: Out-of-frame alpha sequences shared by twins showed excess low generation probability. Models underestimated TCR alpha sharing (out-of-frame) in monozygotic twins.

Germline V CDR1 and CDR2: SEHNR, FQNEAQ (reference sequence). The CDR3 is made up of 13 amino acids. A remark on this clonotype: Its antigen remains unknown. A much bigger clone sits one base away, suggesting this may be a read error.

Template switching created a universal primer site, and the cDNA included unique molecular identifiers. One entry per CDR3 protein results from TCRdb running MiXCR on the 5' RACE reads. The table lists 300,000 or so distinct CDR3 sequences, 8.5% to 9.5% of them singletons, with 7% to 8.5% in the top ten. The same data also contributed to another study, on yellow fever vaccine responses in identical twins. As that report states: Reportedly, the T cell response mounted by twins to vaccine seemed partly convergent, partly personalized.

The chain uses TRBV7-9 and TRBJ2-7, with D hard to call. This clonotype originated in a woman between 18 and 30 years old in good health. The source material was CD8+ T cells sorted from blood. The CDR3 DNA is TGTGCCAGCAGCTTAGCCTCAAGCTACGAGCTGTACTTC. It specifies CASSLASSYELYF.